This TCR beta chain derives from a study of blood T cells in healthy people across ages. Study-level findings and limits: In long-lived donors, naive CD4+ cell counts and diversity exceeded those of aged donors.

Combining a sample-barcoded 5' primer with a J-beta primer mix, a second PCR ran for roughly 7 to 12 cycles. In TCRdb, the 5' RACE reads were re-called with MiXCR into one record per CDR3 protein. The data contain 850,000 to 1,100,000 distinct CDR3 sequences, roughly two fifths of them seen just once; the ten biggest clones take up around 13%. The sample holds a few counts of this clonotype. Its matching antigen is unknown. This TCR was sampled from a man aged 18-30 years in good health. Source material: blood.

This CDR3 reads CSARSLAGDSYEQYF. CDR3 bases: TGCAGTGCTAGATCACTAGCGGGGGACTCCTACGAGCAGTACTTC. The V call is TRBV20-1, the J call TRBJ2-7, with 11 bases identical to TRBD2. The V segment lost 2 bases and the J segment 0 bases; nucleotides outside the gene matches: 3. Per germline, CDR1 DFQATT and CDR2 SNEGSKA (reference sequence). The length of the CDR3 is 15 residues.